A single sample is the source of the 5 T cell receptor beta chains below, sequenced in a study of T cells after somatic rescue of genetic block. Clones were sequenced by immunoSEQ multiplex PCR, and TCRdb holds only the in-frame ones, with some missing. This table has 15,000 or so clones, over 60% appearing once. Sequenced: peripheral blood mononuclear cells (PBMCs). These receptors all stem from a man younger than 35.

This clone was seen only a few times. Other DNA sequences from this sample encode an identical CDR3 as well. CDR3 loop: CASSPDRGYGYTF. The CDR3 DNA follows: TGTGCCAGCAGTCCCGACAGGGGCTATGGCTACACCTTC. This chain joins TRBV7-3 and TRBJ1-2, with 8 bases matching TRBD1. The CDR3 sequence is 13 residues long. The ends lost 6 bases at V and 4 bases at J; junction bases unmatched: 4. Germline V lookup: CDR1 SGHTA, CDR2 FQGTGA.

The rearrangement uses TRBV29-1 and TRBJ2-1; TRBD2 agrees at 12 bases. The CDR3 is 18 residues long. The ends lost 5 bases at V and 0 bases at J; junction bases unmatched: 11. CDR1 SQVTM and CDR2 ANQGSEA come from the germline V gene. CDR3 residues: CSVRQPSGGGVSYNEQFF. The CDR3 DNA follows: TGCAGCGTTCGTCAACCTAGCGGGGGGGGTGTCTCCTACAATGAGCAGTTCTTC.

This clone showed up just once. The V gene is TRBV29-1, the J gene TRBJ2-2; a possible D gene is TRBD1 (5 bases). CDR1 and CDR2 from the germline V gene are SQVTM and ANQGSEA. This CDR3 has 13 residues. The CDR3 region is CNSVWGITGELFF. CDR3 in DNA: TGCAACAGCGTCTGGGGCATCACCGGGGAGCTGTTTTTT.

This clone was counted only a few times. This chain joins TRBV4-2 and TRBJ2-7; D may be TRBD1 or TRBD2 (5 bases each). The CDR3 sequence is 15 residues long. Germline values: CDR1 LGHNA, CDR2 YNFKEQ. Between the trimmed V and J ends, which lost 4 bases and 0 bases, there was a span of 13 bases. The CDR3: CASSPEWDGSYEQYF. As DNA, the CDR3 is TGTGCCAGCAGCCCCGAATGGGACGGCTCCTACGAGCAGTACTTC.

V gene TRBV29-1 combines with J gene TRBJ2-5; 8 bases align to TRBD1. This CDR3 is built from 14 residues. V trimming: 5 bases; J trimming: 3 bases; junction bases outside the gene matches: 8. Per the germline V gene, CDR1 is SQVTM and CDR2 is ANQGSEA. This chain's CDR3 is CSVLKTGEKETQYF. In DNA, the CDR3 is TGCAGCGTTCTGAAGACAGGGGAAAAAGAGACCCAGTACTTC.